The 13 T cell receptor beta chains presented below share a single source sample, sequenced in a study of spatial heterogeneity in lung cancer. The study, taken as a whole, reports: Mutation tallies in tumors tracked expanded intratumoral alpha and beta TCR counts.

TCRdb redid the calling of the 5' RACE reads with MiXCR, one entry per CDR3 protein. Among 9,500 to 12,000 distinct CDR3 sequences listed, roughly 14% were seen once. Time point here: sample taken at primary tumor resection. These TCRs' antigens remain unknown. Material: lung tumor tissue, obtained at surgery. The receptors derive from a male donor with early-stage non-small cell lung cancer.

This clonotype was picked up many times. This chain uses TRBV20-1 with TRBJ2-7; the D is unclear. Trimming left V 2 bases short and J 3 bases short, with 11 bases between. Germline CDR1 and CDR2: DFQATT and SNEGSKA (reference sequence). The CDR3 length is 13 residues. The CDR3 DNA is TGCAGTGCTAGAATGACCAATTACTACGAGCAGTACTTC. Translation gives CSARMTNYYEQYF.

The sample holds many counts of this clonotype. The chain has TRBV4-2 and TRBJ2-3; D may correspond to TRBD1 or TRBD2 (5 bases each). V gave up 3 bases and J gave up 0 bases, with 7 bases separating them. Germline V gene data show CDR1 as LGHNA and CDR2 as YNFKEQ. The CDR3 sequence is 14 residues long. CDR3 protein: CASSQGVSTDTQYF. CDR3 DNA: TGTGCCAGCAGCCAGGGGGTTAGCACAGATACGCAGTATTTT.

Many counts were recorded for this clonotype. The chain carries TRBV27 and TRBJ2-1, with 14 positions matching TRBD2. Germline V gene data show CDR1 as MNHEY and CDR2 as SMNVEV (reference sequence). CDR3 size: 17 residues. With 5 bases clipped from V and 2 bases from J, the junction kept 5 bases outside the gene matches. The CDR3: CASSPGTSGGTYNEQFF. As DNA, the CDR3 is TGTGCCAGCAGTCCCGGGACTAGCGGGGGAACCTACAATGAGCAGTTCTTC.

The chain carries TRBV20-1 and TRBJ2-7, with TRBD2 matching 13 bases. Losses at the gene ends were 3 bases for V and 5 bases for J; bases not matched to a gene: 13. The CDR3 has 17 amino acids. Germline assignment: CDR1 DFQATT and CDR2 SNEGSKA (reference sequence). The CDR3: CSARPRWTSGSMDEQYF. CDR3 coding DNA: TGCAGTGCTAGGCCTCGTTGGACTAGCGGGAGTATGGACGAGCAGTACTTC.

This clonotype was detected ten times or more. The V and J genes are TRBV2 and TRBJ2-7; 12 bases map to TRBD2. With V trimmed by 4 bases and J by 6 bases, 7 bases remained unmatched. Germline V lookup: CDR1 SNHLY, CDR2 FYNNEI. The CDR3 loop spans 15 amino acids. The CDR3 nucleotides read TGTGCCAGCAGTGCCCCGGGACTAGCGGGCTTCGAGCAGTACTTC. Translation gives CASSAPGLAGFEQYF.

This clonotype is labeled medium-sized. This chain links TRBV7-9 with TRBJ2-2; D not certain. The germline V gene has CDR1 SEHNR and CDR2 FQNEAQ (reference sequence). V was pared by 3 bases and J by 7 bases, with 3 bases between. This CDR3 contains 11 residues. CDR3 in amino acids: CASSFGGELFF. The CDR3 region has the DNA TGTGCCAGCAGCTTCGGCGGGGAGCTGTTTTTT. Full variable domain (outside the CDR3, taken from reference TRBV7-9 and TRBJ2-2): DTGVSQNPRHKITKRGQNVTFRCDPISEHNRLYWYRQTLGQGPEFLTYFQNEAQLEKSRLLSDRFSAERPKGSFSTLEIQRTEQGDSAMYLCASSFGGELFFGEGSRLTVL.

By sample fraction, this clonotype is medium-sized. The rearrangement uses TRBV28 and TRBJ1-5, with unresolved D. This CDR3 has 16 residues. V dropped 3 bases and J dropped 3 bases, with 15 bases sitting between them. Germline V CDR1 and CDR2: MDHEN, SYDVKM. In nucleotides, the CDR3 is TGTGCCAGCAGTTTTGGGTCGAATTTTAACAATCAGCCCCAGCATTTT. Residues: CASSFGSNFNNQPQHF.

This clonotype was seen only a few times. The V gene is TRBV29-1, the J gene TRBJ2-7; perhaps TRBD2 as D (5 bases). CDR3 length equals 13 residues. The germline gives CDR1 SQVTM, CDR2 ANQGSEA. The V end was cut by 8 bases, the J end by 3 bases, with 17 bases between. The CDR3 DNA is TGCAGCCTCCCGGCCGGGGTATGCTACGAGCAGTACTTC. Protein product: CSLPAGVCYEQYF.

In its sample, this clonotype was seen many times. The rearrangement joins TRBV15 to TRBJ1-1, with 11 positions matching TRBD1. Germline CDR1 is LNHNV and CDR2 is YYDKDF (reference sequence). The J segment lost 0 bases and the V segment lost 2 bases, leaving 5 bases of the junction unmatched. This CDR3 is built from 17 residues. CDR3 DNA: TGTGCCACCAGCAGACCGGACAGGGGGCGGATGAACACTGAAGCTTTCTTT. Its protein product is CATSRPDRGRMNTEAFF.

There are many counts of this clonotype. The chain has TRBV4-3 and TRBJ1-6; perhaps TRBD1 as D (5 bases). There are 16 residues in the CDR3. With 0 bases removed from V and 7 bases from J, the gap between germline ends came to 13 bases. Looked up from germline, CDR1 is LGHNA and CDR2 is YSLEER. CDR3 nucleotide sequence: TGCGCCAGCAGCCAAGAATCCGGGGGTAGGAATTCACCCCTCCACTTT. Its protein product is CASSQESGGRNSPLHF.

At least ten counts were recorded for this clonotype. This sequence joins TRBV30 and TRBJ2-3, with TRBD2 as a possible D gene (5 bases). Trimming stripped 8 bases from V and 0 bases from J, with 9 bases between. From germline, CDR1 is GTSNPN and CDR2 SVGIG (reference sequence). This CDR3 has 12 residues. CDR3 sequence reads: CASTRSTDTQYF. CDR3 bases: TGTGCCAGCACTAGGAGCACAGATACGCAGTATTTT.

This clonotype was observed many times. The chain joins TRBV14 to TRBJ2-7; D is uncertain. The CDR3 is made up of 13 amino acids. The germline V gene encodes CDR1 SGHDN and CDR2 FVKESK. The V gene lost 3 bases and the J gene lost 6 bases, with 12 bases spanning the gap. Here the CDR3 reads CASSQDAWGEQYF. The CDR3 DNA follows: TGTGCCAGCAGCCAGGACGCGTGGGGCGAGCAGTACTTC.

This clonotype is medium-sized by share. The V call is TRBV12-3 or TRBV12-4, the J call TRBJ2-1; 14 bases are a match to TRBD2. Trimming cost V 6 bases and J 8 bases; bases outside gene matches: 9. This CDR3 contains 16 residues. The CDR3 reads CASSLGTSGSGDEQFF. The CDR3 region has the DNA TGTGCCAGCAGCCTAGGGACTAGCGGGAGTGGCGATGAGCAGTTCTTC.